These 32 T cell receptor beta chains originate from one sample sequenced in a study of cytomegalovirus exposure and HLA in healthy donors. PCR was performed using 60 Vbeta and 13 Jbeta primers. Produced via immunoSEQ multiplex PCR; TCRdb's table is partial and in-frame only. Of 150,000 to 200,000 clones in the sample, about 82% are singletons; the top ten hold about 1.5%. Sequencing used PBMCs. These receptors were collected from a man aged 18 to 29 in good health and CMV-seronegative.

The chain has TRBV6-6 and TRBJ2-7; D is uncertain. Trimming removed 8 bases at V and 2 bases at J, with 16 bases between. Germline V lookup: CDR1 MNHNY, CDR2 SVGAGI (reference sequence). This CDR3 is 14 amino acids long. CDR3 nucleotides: TGTGCCAGCCGCCGAGATGGCAGCGCCTACGAGCAGTACTTC. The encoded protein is CASRRDGSAYEQYF.

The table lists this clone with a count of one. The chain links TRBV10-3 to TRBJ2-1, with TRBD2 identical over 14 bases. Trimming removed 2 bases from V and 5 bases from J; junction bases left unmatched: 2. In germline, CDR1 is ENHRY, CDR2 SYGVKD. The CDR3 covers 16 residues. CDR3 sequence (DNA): TGTGCCATCAGTGAGGGGACTAGCGGGGGAGACAATGAGCAGTTCTTC. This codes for CAISEGTSGGDNEQFF.

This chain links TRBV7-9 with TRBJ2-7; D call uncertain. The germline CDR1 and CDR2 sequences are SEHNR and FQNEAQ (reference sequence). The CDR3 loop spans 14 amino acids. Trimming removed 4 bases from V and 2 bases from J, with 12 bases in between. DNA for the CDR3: TGTGCCAGCAGCTACCTCGAGCGCCCCTACGAGCAGTACTTC. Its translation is CASSYLERPYEQYF.

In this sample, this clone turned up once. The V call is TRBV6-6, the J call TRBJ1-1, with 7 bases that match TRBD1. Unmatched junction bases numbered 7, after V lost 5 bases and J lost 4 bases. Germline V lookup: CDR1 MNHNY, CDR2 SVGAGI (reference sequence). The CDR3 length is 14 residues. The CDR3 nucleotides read TGTGCCAGCAGTCTAGGGGGCTCGGGCACTGAAGCTTTCTTT. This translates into CASSLGGSGTEAFF.

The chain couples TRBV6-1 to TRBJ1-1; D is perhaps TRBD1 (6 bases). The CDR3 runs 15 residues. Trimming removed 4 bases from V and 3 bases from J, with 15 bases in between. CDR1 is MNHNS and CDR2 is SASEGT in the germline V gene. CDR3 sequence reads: CASSAYRVSDTEAFF. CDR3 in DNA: TGTGCCAGCAGTGCTTACAGGGTGTCGGACACTGAAGCTTTCTTT.

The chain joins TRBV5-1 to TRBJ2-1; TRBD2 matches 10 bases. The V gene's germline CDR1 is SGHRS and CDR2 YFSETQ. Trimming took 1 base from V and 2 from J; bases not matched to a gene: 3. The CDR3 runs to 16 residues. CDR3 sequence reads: CASSLTLAGAYNEQFF. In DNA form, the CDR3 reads TGCGCCAGCAGCTTGACTCTAGCGGGAGCCTACAATGAGCAGTTCTTC. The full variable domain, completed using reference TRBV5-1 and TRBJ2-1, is KAGVTQTPRYLIKTRGQQVTLSCSPISGHRSVSWYQQTPGQGLQFLFEYFSETQRNKGNFPGRFSGRQFSNSRSEMNVSTLELGDSALYLCASSLTLAGAYNEQFFGPGTRLTVL.

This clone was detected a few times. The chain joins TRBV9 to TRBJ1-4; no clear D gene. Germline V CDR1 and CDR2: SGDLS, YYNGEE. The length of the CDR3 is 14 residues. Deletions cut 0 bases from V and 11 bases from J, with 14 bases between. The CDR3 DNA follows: TGTGCCAGCAGCGTAGGACACGCCAACGAGAAACTGTTTTTT. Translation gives CASSVGHANEKLFF.

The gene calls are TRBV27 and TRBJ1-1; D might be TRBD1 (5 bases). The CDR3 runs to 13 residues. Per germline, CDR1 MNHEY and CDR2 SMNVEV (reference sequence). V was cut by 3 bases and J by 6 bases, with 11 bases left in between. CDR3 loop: CASSFEGTSEAFF. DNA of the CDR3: TGTGCCAGCAGTTTTGAGGGGACTTCTGAAGCTTTCTTT.

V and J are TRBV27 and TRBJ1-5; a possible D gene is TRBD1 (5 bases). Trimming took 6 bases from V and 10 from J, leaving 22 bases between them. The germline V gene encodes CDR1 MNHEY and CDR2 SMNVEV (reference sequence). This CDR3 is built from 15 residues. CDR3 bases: TGTGCCAGCAGGCTTCTTCCGACGGGACTGGGACCCCAGCATTTT. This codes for CASRLLPTGLGPQHF.

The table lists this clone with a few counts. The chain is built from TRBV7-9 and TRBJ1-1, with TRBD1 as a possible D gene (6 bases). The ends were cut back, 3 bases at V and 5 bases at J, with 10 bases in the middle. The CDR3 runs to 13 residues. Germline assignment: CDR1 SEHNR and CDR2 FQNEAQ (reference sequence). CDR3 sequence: CASSFSGETEAFF. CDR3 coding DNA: TGTGCCAGCAGCTTTTCAGGGGAAACTGAAGCTTTCTTT.

The CDR3 DNA reads as TGTGCCATCCTGGGGGGATGGGACGGCGACACAGATACGCAGTATTTT. This gives the protein CAILGGWDGDTDTQYF. The chain combines TRBV10-3 with TRBJ2-3; D possibly corresponds to TRBD2 (6 bases). There are 16 residues in the CDR3. The V gene's germline CDR1 is ENHRY and CDR2 SYGVKD. V gave up 8 bases and J gave up 2 bases, with 20 bases separating them.

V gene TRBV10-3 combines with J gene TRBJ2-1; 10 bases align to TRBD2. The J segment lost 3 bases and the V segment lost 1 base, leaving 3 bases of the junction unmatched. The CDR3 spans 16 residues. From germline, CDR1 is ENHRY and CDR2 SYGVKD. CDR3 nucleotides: TGTGCCATCAGTGAGTTGCGGACTAGCGGCTACAATGAGCAGTTCTTC. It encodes CAISELRTSGYNEQFF.

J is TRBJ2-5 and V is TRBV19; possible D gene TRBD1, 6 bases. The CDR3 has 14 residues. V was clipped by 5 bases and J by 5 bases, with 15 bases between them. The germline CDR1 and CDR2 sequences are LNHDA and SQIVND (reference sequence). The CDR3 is CASSYQGSSETQYF. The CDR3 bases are TGTGCCAGTAGTTATCAGGGGAGCTCGGAGACCCAGTACTTC.

The CDR3 sequence: CASTIPTPGSGSWSYEQYF. CDR3 DNA sequence: TGTGCCAGCACGATCCCAACACCGGGTAGCGGGAGTTGGTCCTACGAGCAGTACTTC. The chain employs TRBV7-2 and TRBJ2-7, with 9 positions matching TRBD2. Germline CDR1 SGHTA, CDR2 FQGNSA. Germline trimming cut 7 bases from V and 1 base from J; bases unmatched to any gene: 20. The CDR3 runs to 19 residues.

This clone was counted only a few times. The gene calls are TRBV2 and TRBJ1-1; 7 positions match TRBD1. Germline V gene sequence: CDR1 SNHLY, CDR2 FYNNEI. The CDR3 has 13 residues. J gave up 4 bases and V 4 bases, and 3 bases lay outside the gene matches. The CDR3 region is CASSGQGFTEAFF. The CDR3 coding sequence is TGTGCCAGCAGTGGACAGGGATTCACTGAAGCTTTCTTT.

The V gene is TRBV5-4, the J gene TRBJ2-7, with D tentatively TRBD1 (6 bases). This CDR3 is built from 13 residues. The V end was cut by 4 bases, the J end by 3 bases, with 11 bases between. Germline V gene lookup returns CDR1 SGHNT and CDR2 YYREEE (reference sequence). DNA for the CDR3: TGTGCCAGCAGCCTACAGGGAAACTACGAGCAGTACTTC. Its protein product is CASSLQGNYEQYF.

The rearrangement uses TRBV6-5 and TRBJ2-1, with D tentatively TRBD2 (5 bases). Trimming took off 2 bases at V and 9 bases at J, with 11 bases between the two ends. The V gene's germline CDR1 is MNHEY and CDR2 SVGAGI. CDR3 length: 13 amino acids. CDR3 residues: CASSYDRGGEQFF. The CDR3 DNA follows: TGTGCCAGCAGTTACGATCGGGGTGGTGAGCAGTTCTTC.

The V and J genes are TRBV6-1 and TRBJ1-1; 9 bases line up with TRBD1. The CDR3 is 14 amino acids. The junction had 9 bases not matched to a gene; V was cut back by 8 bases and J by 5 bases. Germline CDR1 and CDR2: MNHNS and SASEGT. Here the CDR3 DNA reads TGTGCCAGCTCAAGGACAGGGGAGGGAACTGAAGCTTTCTTT. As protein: CASSRTGEGTEAFF.

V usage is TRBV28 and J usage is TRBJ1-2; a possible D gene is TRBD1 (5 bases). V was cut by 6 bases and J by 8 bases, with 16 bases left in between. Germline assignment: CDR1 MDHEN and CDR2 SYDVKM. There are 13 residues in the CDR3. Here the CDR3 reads CASRTGGVSGYTF. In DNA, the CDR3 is TGTGCCAGCAGGACTGGGGGGGTTTCGGGCTACACCTTC.

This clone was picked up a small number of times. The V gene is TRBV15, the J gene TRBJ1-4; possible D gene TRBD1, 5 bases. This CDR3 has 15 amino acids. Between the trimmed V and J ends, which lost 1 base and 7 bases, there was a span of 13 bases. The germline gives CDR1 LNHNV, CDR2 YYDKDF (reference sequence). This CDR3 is CATSRGGDGIEKLFF. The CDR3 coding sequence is TGTGCCACCAGCAGAGGGGGGGACGGTATTGAAAAACTGTTTTTT.

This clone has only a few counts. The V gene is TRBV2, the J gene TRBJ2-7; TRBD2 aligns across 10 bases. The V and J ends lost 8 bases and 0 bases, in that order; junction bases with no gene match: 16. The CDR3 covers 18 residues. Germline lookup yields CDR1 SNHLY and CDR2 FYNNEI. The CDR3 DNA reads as TGTGCCAGCGACGCAGGGACCCGGACTAGCGGCCTCTCCTACGAGCAGTACTTC. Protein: CASDAGTRTSGLSYEQYF.

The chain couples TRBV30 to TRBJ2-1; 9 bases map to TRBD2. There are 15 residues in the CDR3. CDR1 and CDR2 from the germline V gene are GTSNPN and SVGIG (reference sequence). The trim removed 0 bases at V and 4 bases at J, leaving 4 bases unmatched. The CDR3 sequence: CAWSVGLAGYNEQFF. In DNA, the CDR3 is TGTGCCTGGAGTGTGGGGCTAGCGGGGTACAATGAGCAGTTCTTC.

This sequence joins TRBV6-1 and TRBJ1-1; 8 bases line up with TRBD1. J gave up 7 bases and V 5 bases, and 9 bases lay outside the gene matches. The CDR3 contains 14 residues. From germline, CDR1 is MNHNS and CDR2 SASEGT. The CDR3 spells CASSMTGDMGEAFF. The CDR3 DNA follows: TGTGCCAGCAGTATGACAGGGGATATGGGTGAAGCTTTCTTT.

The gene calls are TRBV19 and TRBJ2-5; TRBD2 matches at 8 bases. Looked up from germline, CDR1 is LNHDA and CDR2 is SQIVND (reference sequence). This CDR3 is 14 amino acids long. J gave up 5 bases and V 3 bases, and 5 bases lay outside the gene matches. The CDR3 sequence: CASSISASGETQYF. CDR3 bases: TGTGCCAGTAGTATCTCGGCTAGCGGGGAGACCCAGTACTTC.

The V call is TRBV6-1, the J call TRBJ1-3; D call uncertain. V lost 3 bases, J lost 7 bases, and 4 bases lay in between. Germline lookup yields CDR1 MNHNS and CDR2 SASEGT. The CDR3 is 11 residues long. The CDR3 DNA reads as TGTGCCAGCAGTGACGGTAACACCATATATTTT. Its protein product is CASSDGNTIYF.

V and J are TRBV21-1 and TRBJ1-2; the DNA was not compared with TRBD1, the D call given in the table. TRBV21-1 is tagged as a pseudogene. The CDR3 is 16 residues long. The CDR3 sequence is CASSKRSGRTGRGYTF. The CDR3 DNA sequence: TGTGCCAGCAGCAAAAGAAGCGGTAGGACAGGGAGAGGCTACACCTTC.

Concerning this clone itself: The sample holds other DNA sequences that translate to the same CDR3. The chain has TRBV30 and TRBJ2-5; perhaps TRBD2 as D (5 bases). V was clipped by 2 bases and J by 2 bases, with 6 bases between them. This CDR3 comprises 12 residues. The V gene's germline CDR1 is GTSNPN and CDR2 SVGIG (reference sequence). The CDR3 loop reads CAWSPGQETQYF. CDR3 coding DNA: TGTGCCTGGAGTCCGGGGCAAGAGACCCAGTACTTC.

The CDR3 is CASSRTGDNQPQHF. The CDR3 DNA follows: TGTGCCAGCAGTCGGACAGGGGACAATCAGCCCCAGCATTTT. The rearrangement links TRBV28 to TRBJ1-5; 9 nucleotides match TRBD1. The V and J ends lost 5 bases and 3 bases, in that order; junction bases with no gene match: 2. CDR3 length: 14 amino acids. Germline V gene sequence: CDR1 MDHEN, CDR2 SYDVKM. The entire variable domain, with the rest obtained from reference TRBV28 and TRBJ1-5, is as follows: DVKVTQSSRYLVKRTGEKVFLECVQDMDHENMFWYRQDPGLGLRLIYFSYDVKMKEKGDIPEGYSVSREKKERFSLILESASTNQTSMYLCASSRTGDNQPQHFGDGTRLSIL.

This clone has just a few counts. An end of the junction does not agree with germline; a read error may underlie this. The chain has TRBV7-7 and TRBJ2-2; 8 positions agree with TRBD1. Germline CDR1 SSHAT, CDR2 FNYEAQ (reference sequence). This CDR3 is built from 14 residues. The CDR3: CASSLGQGVGELFF. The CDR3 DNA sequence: TGTGCTAGCAGCCTCGGACAGGGAGTTGGGGAGCTGTTTTTT.

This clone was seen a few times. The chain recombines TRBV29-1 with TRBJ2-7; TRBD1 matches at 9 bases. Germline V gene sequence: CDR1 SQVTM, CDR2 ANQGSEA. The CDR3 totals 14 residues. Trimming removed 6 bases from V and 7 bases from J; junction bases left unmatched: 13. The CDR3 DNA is TGCAGCGTCCTTACCGGGACAGGGAGTGGGGAGCAGTACTTC. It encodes CSVLTGTGSGEQYF.

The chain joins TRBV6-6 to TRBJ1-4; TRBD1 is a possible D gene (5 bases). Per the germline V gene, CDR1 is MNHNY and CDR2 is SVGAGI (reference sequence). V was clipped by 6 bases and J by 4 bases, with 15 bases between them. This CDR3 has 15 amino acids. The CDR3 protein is CASSSLRGGNEKLFF. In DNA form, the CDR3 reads TGTGCCAGCAGCTCCTTACGGGGGGGTAATGAAAAACTGTTTTTT.

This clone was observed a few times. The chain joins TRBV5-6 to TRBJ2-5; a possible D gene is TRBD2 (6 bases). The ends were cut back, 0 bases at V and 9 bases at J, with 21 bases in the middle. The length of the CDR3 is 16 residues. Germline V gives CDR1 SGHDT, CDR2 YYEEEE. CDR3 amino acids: CASSLVGRPGETPQYF. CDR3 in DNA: TGTGCCAGCAGCTTGGTAGGACGGCCGGGGGAGACACCCCAGTACTTC. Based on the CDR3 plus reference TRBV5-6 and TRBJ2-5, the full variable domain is DAGVTQSPTHLIKTRGQQVTLRCSPKSGHDTVSWYQQALGQGPQFIFQYYEEEERQRGNFPDRFSGHQFPNYSSELNVNALLLGDSALYLCASSLVGRPGETPQYFGPGTRLLVL.